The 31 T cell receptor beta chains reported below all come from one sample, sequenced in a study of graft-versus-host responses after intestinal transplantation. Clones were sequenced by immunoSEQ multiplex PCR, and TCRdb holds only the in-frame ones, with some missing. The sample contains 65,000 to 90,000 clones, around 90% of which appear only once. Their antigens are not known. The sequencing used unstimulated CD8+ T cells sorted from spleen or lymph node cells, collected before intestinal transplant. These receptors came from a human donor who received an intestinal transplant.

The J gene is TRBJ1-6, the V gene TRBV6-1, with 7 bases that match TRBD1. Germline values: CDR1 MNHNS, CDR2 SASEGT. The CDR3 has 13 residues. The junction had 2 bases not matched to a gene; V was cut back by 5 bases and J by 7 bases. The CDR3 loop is CASSTGENSPLHF. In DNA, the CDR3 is TGTGCCAGCAGTACAGGGGAAAATTCACCCCTCCACTTT.

CDR3 sequence reads: CASSLSGQGGPTGELFF. The CDR3 nucleotides read TGTGCCAGCAGCTTATCCGGACAGGGGGGTCCCACCGGGGAGCTGTTTTTT. This chain links TRBV13 with TRBJ2-2; 10 bases map to TRBD1. V lost 2 bases, J lost 4 bases, and 7 bases stayed unmatched. CDR1 and CDR2 (germline): PRHDT, FYEKMQ (reference sequence). This CDR3 comprises 17 residues.

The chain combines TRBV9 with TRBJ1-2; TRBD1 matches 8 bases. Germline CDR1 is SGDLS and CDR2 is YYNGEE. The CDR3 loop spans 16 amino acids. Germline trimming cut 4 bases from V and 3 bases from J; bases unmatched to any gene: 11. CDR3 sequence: CASSPGGATGDYGYTF. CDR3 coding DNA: TGTGCCAGCAGCCCTGGGGGGGCGACAGGGGACTATGGCTACACCTTC.

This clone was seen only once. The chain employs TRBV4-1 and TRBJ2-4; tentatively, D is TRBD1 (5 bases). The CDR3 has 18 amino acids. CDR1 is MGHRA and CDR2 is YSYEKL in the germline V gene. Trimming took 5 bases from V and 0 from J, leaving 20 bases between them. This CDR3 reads CASSEVFMKGLAKNIQYF. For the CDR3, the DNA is TGCGCCAGCAGCGAGGTTTTTATGAAGGGGCTAGCCAAAAACATTCAGTACTTC.

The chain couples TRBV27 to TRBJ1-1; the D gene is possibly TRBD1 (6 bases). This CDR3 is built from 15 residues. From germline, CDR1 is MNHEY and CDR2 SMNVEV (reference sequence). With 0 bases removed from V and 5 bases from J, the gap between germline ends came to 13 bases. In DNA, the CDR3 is TGTGCCAGCAGTTTATCAGGGGGGGCAGGGACTGAAGCTTTCTTT. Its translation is CASSLSGGAGTEAFF.

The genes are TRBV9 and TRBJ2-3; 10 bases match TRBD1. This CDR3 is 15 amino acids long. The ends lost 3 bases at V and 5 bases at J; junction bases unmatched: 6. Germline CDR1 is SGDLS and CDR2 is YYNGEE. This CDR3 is CASSAKTGGLDTQYF. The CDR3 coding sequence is TGTGCCAGCAGCGCTAAGACAGGGGGCTTAGATACGCAGTATTTT.

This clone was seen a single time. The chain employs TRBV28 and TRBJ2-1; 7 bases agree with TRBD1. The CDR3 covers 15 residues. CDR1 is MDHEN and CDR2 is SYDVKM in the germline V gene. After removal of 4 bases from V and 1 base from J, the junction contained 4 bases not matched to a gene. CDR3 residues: CASSYDRESYNEQFF. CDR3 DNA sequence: TGTGCCAGCAGTTACGACAGGGAGTCCTACAATGAGCAGTTCTTC. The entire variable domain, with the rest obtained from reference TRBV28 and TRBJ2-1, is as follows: DVKVTQSSRYLVKRTGEKVFLECVQDMDHENMFWYRQDPGLGLRLIYFSYDVKMKEKGDIPEGYSVSREKKERFSLILESASTNQTSMYLCASSYDRESYNEQFFGPGTRLTVL.

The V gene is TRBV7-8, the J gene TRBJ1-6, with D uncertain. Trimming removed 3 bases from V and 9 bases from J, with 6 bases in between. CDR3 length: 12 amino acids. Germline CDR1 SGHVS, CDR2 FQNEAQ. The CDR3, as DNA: TGTGCCAGCAGCTTTCCCAGTTCACCCCTCCACTTT. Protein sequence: CASSFPSSPLHF.

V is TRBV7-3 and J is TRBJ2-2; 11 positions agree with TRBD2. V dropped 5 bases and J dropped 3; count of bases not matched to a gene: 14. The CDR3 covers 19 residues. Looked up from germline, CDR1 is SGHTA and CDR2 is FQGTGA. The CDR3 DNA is TGTGCCAGCAGCCCATACCCGTTACTAGCGGGGGACTACACCGGGGAGCTGTTTTTT. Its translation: CASSPYPLLAGDYTGELFF.

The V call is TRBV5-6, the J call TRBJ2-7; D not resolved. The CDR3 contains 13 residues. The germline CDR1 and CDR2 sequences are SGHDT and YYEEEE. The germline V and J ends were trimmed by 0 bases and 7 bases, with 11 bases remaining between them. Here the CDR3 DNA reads TGTGCCAGCAGCTTGGGCCCGGGTGATGAGCAGTACTTC. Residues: CASSLGPGDEQYF. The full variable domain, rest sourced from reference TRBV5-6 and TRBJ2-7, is DAGVTQSPTHLIKTRGQQVTLRCSPKSGHDTVSWYQQALGQGPQFIFQYYEEEERQRGNFPDRFSGHQFPNYSSELNVNALLLGDSALYLCASSLGPGDEQYFGPGTRLTVT.

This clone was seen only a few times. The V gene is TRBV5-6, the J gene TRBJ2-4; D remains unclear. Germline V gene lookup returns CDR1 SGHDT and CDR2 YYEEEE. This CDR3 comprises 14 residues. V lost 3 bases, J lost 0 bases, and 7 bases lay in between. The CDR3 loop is CASSSGAAKNIQYF. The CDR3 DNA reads TGTGCCAGCAGCTCCGGAGCAGCCAAAAACATTCAGTACTTC.

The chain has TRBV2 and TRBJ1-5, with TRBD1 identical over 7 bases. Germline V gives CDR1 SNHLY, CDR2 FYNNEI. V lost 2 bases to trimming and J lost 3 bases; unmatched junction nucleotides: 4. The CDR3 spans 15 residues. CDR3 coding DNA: TGTGCCAGCAGTGAATATGACAGGGACAATCAGCCCCAGCATTTT. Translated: CASSEYDRDNQPQHF.

The CDR3 protein is CASSQETSGAVEFF. CDR3 nucleotides: TGCGCCAGCAGCCAGGAGACTAGCGGGGCGGTGGAGTTCTTC. The chain uses TRBV4-1 and TRBJ2-1, with 11 bases identical to TRBD2. Per germline, CDR1 MGHRA and CDR2 YSYEKL. The CDR3 extends over 14 amino acids. The V segment lost 3 bases and the J segment 14 bases; nucleotides outside the gene matches: 9.

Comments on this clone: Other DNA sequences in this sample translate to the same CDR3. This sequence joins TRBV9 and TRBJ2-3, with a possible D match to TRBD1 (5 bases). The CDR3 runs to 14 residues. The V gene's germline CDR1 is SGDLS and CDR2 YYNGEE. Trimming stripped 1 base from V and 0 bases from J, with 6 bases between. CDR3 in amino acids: CASSVSGSTDTQYF. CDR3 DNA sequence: TGTGCCAGCAGCGTATCAGGGAGCACAGATACGCAGTATTTT.

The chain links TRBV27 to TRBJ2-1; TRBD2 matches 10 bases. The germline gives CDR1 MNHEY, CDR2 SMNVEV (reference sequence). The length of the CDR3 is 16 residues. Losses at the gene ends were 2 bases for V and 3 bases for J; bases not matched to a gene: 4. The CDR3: CASSLLAGANYNEQFF. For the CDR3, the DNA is TGTGCCAGCAGTTTACTAGCGGGAGCCAACTACAATGAGCAGTTCTTC.

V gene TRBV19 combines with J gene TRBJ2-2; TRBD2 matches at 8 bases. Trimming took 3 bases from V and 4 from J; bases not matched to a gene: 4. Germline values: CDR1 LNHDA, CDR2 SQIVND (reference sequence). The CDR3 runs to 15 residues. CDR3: CASSMGLVITGELFF. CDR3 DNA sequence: TGTGCCAGTAGTATGGGACTAGTGATCACCGGGGAGCTGTTTTTT.

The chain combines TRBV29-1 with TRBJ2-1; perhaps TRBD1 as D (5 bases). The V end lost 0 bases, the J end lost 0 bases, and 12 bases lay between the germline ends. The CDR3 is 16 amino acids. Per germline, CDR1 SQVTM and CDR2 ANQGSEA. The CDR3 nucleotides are TGCAGCGTTGAAGATGGTCGACAGACCTCCTACAATGAGCAGTTCTTC. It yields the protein CSVEDGRQTSYNEQFF.

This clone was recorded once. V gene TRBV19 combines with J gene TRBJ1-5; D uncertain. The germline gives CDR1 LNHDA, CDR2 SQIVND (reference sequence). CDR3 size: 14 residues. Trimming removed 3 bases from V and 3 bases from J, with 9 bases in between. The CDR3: CASSMPVVNQPQHF. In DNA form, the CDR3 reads TGTGCCAGTAGTATGCCAGTGGTCAATCAGCCCCAGCATTTT.

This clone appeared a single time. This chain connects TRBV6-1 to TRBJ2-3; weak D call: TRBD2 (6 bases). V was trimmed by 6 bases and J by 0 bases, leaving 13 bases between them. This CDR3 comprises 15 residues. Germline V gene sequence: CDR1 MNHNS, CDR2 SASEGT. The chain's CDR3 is CASRFPGGSTDTQYF. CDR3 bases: TGTGCCAGCAGGTTCCCCGGGGGTAGCACAGATACGCAGTATTTT.

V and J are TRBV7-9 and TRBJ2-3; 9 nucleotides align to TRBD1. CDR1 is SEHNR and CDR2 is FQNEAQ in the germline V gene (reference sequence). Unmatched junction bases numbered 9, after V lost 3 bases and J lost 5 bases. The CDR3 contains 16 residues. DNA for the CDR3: TGTGCCAGCAGCTTCCTAGGGACAGGGAGGGGAGATACGCAGTATTTT. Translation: CASSFLGTGRGDTQYF.

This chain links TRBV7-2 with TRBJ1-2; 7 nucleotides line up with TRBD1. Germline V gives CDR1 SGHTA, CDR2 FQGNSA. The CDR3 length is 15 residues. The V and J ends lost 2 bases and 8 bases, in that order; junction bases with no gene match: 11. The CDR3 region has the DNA TGTGCCAGCAGCTTATTAACAGGGGCTTGGCAAGGCTACACCTTC. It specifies CASSLLTGAWQGYTF.

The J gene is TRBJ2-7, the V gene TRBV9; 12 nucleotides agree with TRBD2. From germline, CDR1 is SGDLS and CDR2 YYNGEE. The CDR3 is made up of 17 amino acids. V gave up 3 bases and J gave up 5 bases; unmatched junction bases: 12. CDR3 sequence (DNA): TGTGCCAGCAGCGGAGAAGCGGGACTAGCGGGTAGGAACGAGCAGTACTTC. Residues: CASSGEAGLAGRNEQYF.

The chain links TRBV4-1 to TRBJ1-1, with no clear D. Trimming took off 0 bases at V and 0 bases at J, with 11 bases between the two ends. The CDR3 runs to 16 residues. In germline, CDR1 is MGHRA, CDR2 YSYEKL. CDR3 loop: CASSQEPPTLNTEAFF. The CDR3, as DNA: TGCGCCAGCAGCCAAGAGCCCCCTACCTTGAACACTGAAGCTTTCTTT.

The CDR3 bases are TGTGCCAGTAGTGTAGGGACAGAGAGAAATGAGCAGTTCTTC. This gives the protein CASSVGTERNEQFF. The chain joins TRBV19 to TRBJ2-1, with 7 bases lining up with TRBD1. CDR1 and CDR2 (germline): LNHDA, SQIVND (reference sequence). The ends lost 5 bases at V and 7 bases at J; junction bases unmatched: 8. The CDR3 is 14 amino acids.

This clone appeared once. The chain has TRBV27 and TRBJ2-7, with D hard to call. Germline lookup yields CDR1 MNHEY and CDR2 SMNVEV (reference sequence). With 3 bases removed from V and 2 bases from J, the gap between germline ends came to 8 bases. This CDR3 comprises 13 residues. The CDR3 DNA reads TGTGCCAGCAGTTTTGCCAGAACCTACGAGCAGTACTTC. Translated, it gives CASSFARTYEQYF.

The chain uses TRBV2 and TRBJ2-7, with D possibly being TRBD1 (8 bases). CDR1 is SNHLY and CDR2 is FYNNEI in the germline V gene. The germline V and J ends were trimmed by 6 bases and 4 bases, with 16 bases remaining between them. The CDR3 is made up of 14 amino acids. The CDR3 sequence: CASSQGQGGYEQYF. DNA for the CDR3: TGTGCCAGCAGCCAAGGACAGGGAGGGTACGAGCAGTACTTC. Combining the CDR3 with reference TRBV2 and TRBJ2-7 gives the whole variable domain EPEVTQTPSHQVTQMGQEVILRCVPISNHLYFYWYRQILGQKVEFLVSFYNNEISEKSEIFDDQFSVERPDGSNFTLKIRSTKLEDSAMYFCASSQGQGGYEQYFGPGTRLTVT.

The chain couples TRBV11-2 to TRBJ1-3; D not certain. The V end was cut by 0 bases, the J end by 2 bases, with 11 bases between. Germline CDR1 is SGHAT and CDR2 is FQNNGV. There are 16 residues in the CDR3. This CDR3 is CASSLDPGGAGNTIYF. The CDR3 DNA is TGTGCCAGCAGCTTAGATCCCGGCGGGGCTGGAAACACCATATATTTT.

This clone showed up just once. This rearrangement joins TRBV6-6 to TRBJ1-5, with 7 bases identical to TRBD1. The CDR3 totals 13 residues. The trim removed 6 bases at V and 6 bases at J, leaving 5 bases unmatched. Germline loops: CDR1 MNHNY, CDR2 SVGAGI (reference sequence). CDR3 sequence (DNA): TGTGCCAGCAGATTACAGGGGATTCAGCCCCAGCATTTT. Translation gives CASRLQGIQPQHF.

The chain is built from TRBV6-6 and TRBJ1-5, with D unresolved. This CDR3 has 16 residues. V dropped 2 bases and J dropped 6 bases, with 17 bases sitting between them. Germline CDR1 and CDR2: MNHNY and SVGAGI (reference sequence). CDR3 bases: TGTGCCAGCAGTTACCCACTCCTAAGGGAGGGTCAGCCCCAGCATTTT. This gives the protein CASSYPLLREGQPQHF.

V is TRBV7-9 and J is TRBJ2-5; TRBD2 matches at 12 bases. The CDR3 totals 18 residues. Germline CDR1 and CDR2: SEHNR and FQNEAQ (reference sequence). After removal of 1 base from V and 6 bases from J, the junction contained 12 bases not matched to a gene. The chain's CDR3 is CASSLVPSGGVIWKTQYF. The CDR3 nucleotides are TGTGCCAGCAGCTTAGTTCCTAGCGGGGGGGTAATCTGGAAGACCCAGTACTTC.

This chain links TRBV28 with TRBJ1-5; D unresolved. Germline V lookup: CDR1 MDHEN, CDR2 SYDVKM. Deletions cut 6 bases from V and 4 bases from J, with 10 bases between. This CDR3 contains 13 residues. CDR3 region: CASRVTGNQPQHF. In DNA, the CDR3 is TGTGCCAGCAGGGTAACCGGGAATCAGCCCCAGCATTTT.